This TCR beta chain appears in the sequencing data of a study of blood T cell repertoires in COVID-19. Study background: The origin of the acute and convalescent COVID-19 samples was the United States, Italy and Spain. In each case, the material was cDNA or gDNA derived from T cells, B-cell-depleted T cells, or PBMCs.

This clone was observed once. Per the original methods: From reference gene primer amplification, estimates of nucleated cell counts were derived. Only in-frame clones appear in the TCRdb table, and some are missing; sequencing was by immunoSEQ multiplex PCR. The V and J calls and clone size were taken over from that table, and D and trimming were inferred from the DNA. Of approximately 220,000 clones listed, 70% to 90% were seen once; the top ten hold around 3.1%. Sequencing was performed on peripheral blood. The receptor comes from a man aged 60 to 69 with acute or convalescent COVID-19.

In nucleotides, the CDR3 is TGTGCCAGCAGCGGGGTAGCTGAAGCTTTCTTT. It yields the protein CASSGVAEAFF. The V call is TRBV12-3 or TRBV12-4, the J call TRBJ1-1, with no clear D. The CDR3 extends over 11 amino acids. The ends were cut back, 6 bases at V and 6 bases at J, with 8 bases in the middle.